This is a list of T cell receptor beta chains from one sample in a study of cytomegalovirus exposure and HLA in healthy donors. Generated by immunoSEQ multiplex PCR, the TCRdb table keeps only in-frame clones and is missing some. The data show approximately 140,000 clones, with 79% seen just once and roughly 6.8% held by the top ten. What was sequenced was PBMCs. The receptors come from a man over 45 in good health and CMV-seropositive. The CDR3 runs from the conserved cysteine through the conserved F or W. The D gene is left open where the match is weak. The size field is filled for only some rows; it gives once, few, many or a size class.

CDR3 DNA: TGTGCCACCAGTTACAATCAAGAGACCCAGTACTTC
CDR3 protein: CATSYNQETQYF
clone size: NA
J gene: TRBJ2-5
V gene: TRBV15
D gene: NA

CDR3 DNA: TGCAGCGCTCGGGGACAGGGTGTCCTCGAGCAGTACTTC
CDR3 protein: CSARGQGVLEQYF
clone size: NA
J gene: TRBJ2-7
V gene: TRBV29-1
D gene: TRBD1

CDR3 DNA: TGTGCCAGCAGGGTTACAGGAGAAGCTTTCTTT
CDR3 protein: CASRVTGEAFF
clone size: NA
J gene: TRBJ1-1
V gene: TRBV28
D gene: NA

CDR3 DNA: TGTGCCAGCAGAAGGACAGCCTCCAATGAAAAACTGTTTTTT
CDR3 protein: CASRRTASNEKLFF
clone size: NA
J gene: TRBJ1-4
V gene: TRBV6-5
D gene: NA

CDR3 DNA: TGTGCCAGCACAAGAGCGACGAACACCGGGGAGCTGTTTTTT
CDR3 protein: CASTRATNTGELFF
clone size: NA
J gene: TRBJ2-2
V gene: TRBV27
D gene: NA

CDR3 DNA: TGTGCCAGCAGCTTAGCCGTACAAGAGACCCAGTACTTC
CDR3 protein: CASSLAVQETQYF
clone size: NA
J gene: TRBJ2-5
V gene: TRBV7-2
D gene: NA

CDR3 DNA: TGTGCCAGACCACCCGACGGACAGGGGGCTTGGAGCACTGAAGCTTTCTTT
CDR3 protein: CARPPDGQGAWSTEAFF
clone size: once
J gene: TRBJ1-1
V gene: TRBV28
D gene: TRBD1

CDR3 DNA: TGTGCCAGCAGCTTGGCAAGAGCGGGACCCCCGTATTTT
CDR3 protein: CASSLARAGPPYF
clone size: NA
J gene: TRBJ2-3
V gene: TRBV5-6
D gene: TRBD2

CDR3 DNA: TGTGCCAGCAGCCCTAGGACTAGCGGGAGAACCTACGAGCAGTACTTC
CDR3 protein: CASSPRTSGRTYEQYF
clone size: NA
J gene: TRBJ2-7
V gene: TRBV7-2
D gene: TRBD2

CDR3 DNA: TGCGCCAGCAGCTTCCGGGGGCAAGAGACCCAGTACTTC
CDR3 protein: CASSFRGQETQYF
clone size: once
J gene: TRBJ2-5
V gene: TRBV5-1
D gene: NA

CDR3 DNA: TGTTCCAGCAGCCCCAAGGGGGACAGGGCCACAGATACGCAGTATTTT
CDR3 protein: CSSSPKGDRATDTQYF
clone size: NA
J gene: TRBJ2-3
V gene: TRBV7-9
D gene: TRBD1

CDR3 DNA: TGTGCCAGCAGTCCGGGGTCCGGGGAGCTGTTTTTT
CDR3 protein: CASSPGSGELFF
clone size: NA
J gene: TRBJ2-2
V gene: TRBV6-6
D gene: NA

CDR3 DNA: TGTGCCATCAGTACTGGAAGGGGGACTAGCGGGAGAGATGAGCAGTTCTTC
CDR3 protein: CAISTGRGTSGRDEQFF
clone size: once
J gene: TRBJ2-1
V gene: TRBV10-3
D gene: TRBD2

CDR3 DNA: TGCGCCAGCAGCTCGGGGACTGGGGCCAACGTCCTGACTTTC
CDR3 protein: CASSSGTGANVLTF
clone size: NA
J gene: TRBJ2-6
V gene: TRBV5-1
D gene: NA

CDR3 DNA: TGTGCCACCAGCAGAGGAGGGCTTACCTACGAGCAGTACTTC
CDR3 protein: CATSRGGLTYEQYF
clone size: NA
J gene: TRBJ2-7
V gene: TRBV15
D gene: NA

CDR3 DNA: TGTGCCACCAGCAGAGGGCGGGGAAGCAATCAGCCCCAGCATTTT
CDR3 protein: CATSRGRGSNQPQHF
clone size: NA
J gene: TRBJ1-5
V gene: TRBV15
D gene: NA

CDR3 DNA: TGTGCCAGCAGGATAAGAGGGGGCAGAGAGACCCAGTACTTC
CDR3 protein: CASRIRGGRETQYF
clone size: few
J gene: TRBJ2-5
V gene: TRBV27
D gene: TRBD1

CDR3 DNA: TGTGCCAGCAGCGCCCAGGTTTTCTCCTACGAGCAGTACTTC
CDR3 protein: CASSAQVFSYEQYF
clone size: NA
J gene: TRBJ2-7
V gene: TRBV9
D gene: NA

CDR3 DNA: TGTGCCAGCAGCTTAGGACAAAACACTGAAGCTTTCTTT
CDR3 protein: CASSLGQNTEAFF
clone size: NA
J gene: TRBJ1-1
V gene: TRBV7-9
D gene: NA

CDR3 DNA: TGTGCCAGCAGCTTAGATGGACTAGCGGAGCAGTTCTTC
CDR3 protein: CASSLDGLAEQFF
clone size: NA
J gene: TRBJ2-1
V gene: TRBV11-2
D gene: TRBD2

CDR3 DNA: TGTGCCAGCAGCCTGTCTAGCGGGGGGTCCTACGAGCAGTACTTC
CDR3 protein: CASSLSSGGSYEQYF
clone size: NA
J gene: TRBJ2-7
V gene: TRBV6-5
D gene: TRBD2

CDR3 DNA: TGTGCCAGCAGTCGGACTAGCGGGTACAATGAGCAGTTCTTC
CDR3 protein: CASSRTSGYNEQFF
clone size: once
J gene: TRBJ2-1
V gene: TRBV2
D gene: TRBD2

CDR3 DNA: TGTGCCAGCCTTCTACTATCGGGAGTCGACTCCTACAATGAGCAGTTCTTC
CDR3 protein: CASLLLSGVDSYNEQFF
clone size: NA
J gene: TRBJ2-1
V gene: TRBV5-4
D gene: NA

CDR3 DNA: TGTGCCAGCAGCTGGCCCCTGGATCCCGCGGGGAACACTGAAGCTTTCTTT
CDR3 protein: CASSWPLDPAGNTEAFF
clone size: NA
J gene: TRBJ1-1
V gene: TRBV7-9
D gene: NA

CDR3 DNA: TGTGCCACCAGCAGTAGAGCGGGAGGGTACAATGAGCAGTTCTTC
CDR3 protein: CATSSRAGGYNEQFF
clone size: NA
J gene: TRBJ2-1
V gene: TRBV15
D gene: TRBD2

CDR3 DNA: TGTGCCAGTAGTGGGGACAGGGAACAGCCCCAGCATTTT
CDR3 protein: CASSGDREQPQHF
clone size: NA
J gene: TRBJ1-5
V gene: TRBV19
D gene: TRBD1

CDR3 DNA: TGTGCCAGCAGCCAGGTCCTTTACACCATATATTTT
CDR3 protein: CASSQVLYTIYF
clone size: NA
J gene: TRBJ1-3
V gene: TRBV7-9
D gene: NA

CDR3 DNA: TGCGCCAGCAGCTTGGACAACGTTTACAATGAGCAGTTCTTC
CDR3 protein: CASSLDNVYNEQFF
clone size: NA
J gene: TRBJ2-1
V gene: TRBV5-1
D gene: NA

CDR3 DNA: TGTGCCAGCAGTCCAGGACTAGCAGGACAAGAGACCCAGTACTTC
CDR3 protein: CASSPGLAGQETQYF
clone size: few
J gene: TRBJ2-5
V gene: TRBV28
D gene: TRBD2

CDR3 DNA: TGTGCCAGCAGATATAGCGGCACACAGCGAGGAACAGATACGCAGTATTTT
CDR3 protein: CASRYSGTQRGTDTQYF
clone size: once
J gene: TRBJ2-3
V gene: TRBV5-6
D gene: NA

CDR3 DNA: TGTGCCAGCAGCTTATCCCAGGGCTCCTACGAGCAGTACTTC
CDR3 protein: CASSLSQGSYEQYF
clone size: NA
J gene: TRBJ2-7
V gene: TRBV11-2
D gene: NA

CDR3 DNA: TGTGCCAGCAGTTTCGTCAGCTCTGGAAACACCATATATTTT
CDR3 protein: CASSFVSSGNTIYF
clone size: NA
J gene: TRBJ1-3
V gene: TRBV28
D gene: NA

CDR3 DNA: TGTGCCAGCAGTGGGACTAGCGGGAGTCTTCGGCAGTACTTC
CDR3 protein: CASSGTSGSLRQYF
clone size: NA
J gene: TRBJ2-7
V gene: TRBV6-1
D gene: TRBD2

CDR3 DNA: TGTGCCAGCAGCTTAATCTCTGGGGAGCTGTTTTTT
CDR3 protein: CASSLISGELFF
clone size: NA
J gene: TRBJ2-2
V gene: TRBV11-2
D gene: NA

CDR3 DNA: TGCAGTGCTACCCCGGGGGCTGAAGCTTTCTTT
CDR3 protein: CSATPGAEAFF
clone size: NA
J gene: TRBJ1-1
V gene: TRBV20-1
D gene: NA

CDR3 DNA: TGTGCCAGCAGCCAAGACAATGACAGGAGCCAAGAGACCCAGTACTTC
CDR3 protein: CASSQDNDRSQETQYF
clone size: NA
J gene: TRBJ2-5
V gene: TRBV4-2
D gene: NA

CDR3 DNA: TGTGCCAGCAGCTTAGATTCGGACAGTACCTACGAGCAGTACTTC
CDR3 protein: CASSLDSDSTYEQYF
clone size: NA
J gene: TRBJ2-7
V gene: TRBV11-3
D gene: NA

CDR3 DNA: TGTGCCAGCAGCTTATCGCGGCAGTCTGGAAACACCATATATTTT
CDR3 protein: CASSLSRQSGNTIYF
clone size: few
J gene: TRBJ1-3
V gene: TRBV7-9
D gene: NA

CDR3 DNA: TGTGCCAGCAGCGTAAGTGTAGCGGGAGGCCTAAATGAGCAGTTCTTC
CDR3 protein: CASSVSVAGGLNEQFF
clone size: NA
J gene: TRBJ2-1
V gene: TRBV9
D gene: TRBD2

CDR3 DNA: TGTGCCAGTAGCCCGGACAGGATGAACACTGAAGCTTTCTTT
CDR3 protein: CASSPDRMNTEAFF
clone size: NA
J gene: TRBJ1-1
V gene: TRBV19
D gene: TRBD1

CDR3 DNA: TGTGCCAGCAGCTTAGAGCTCATATACCGACAGACCCACCGTGAGCAGTTCTTC
CDR3 protein: CASSLELIYRQTHREQFF
clone size: NA
J gene: TRBJ2-1
V gene: TRBV7-9
D gene: NA

CDR3 DNA: TGTGCCACCAGCAGATACCCTCGGGGGGTTAATTCACCCCTCCACTTT
CDR3 protein: CATSRYPRGVNSPLHF
clone size: NA
J gene: TRBJ1-6
V gene: TRBV15
D gene: NA

CDR3 DNA: TGTGCCAGCAGTGCTACGCCGGGACACCCCATCCAGCAGTACTTC
CDR3 protein: CASSATPGHPIQQYF
clone size: NA
J gene: TRBJ2-7
V gene: TRBV6-1
D gene: NA

CDR3 DNA: TGCGCCAGCAGCCAAGAAACGGGGGGGAACACCGGGGAGCTGTTTTTT
CDR3 protein: CASSQETGGNTGELFF
clone size: NA
J gene: TRBJ2-2
V gene: TRBV4-1
D gene: TRBD2

CDR3 DNA: TGTGCCAGCGGGGGGGATAGGAATGAGCAGTTCTTC
CDR3 protein: CASGGDRNEQFF
clone size: NA
J gene: TRBJ2-1
V gene: TRBV4-2
D gene: TRBD2

CDR3 DNA: TGTGCCAGCAGCCAAGTCTTTGGGACAGGAGGCATATATGGCTACACCTTC
CDR3 protein: CASSQVFGTGGIYGYTF
clone size: NA
J gene: TRBJ1-2
V gene: TRBV14
D gene: TRBD1

CDR3 DNA: TGTTCCAGCAGGCCTAGCGGGCACAACACCGGGGAGCTGTTTTTT
CDR3 protein: CSSRPSGHNTGELFF
clone size: NA
J gene: TRBJ2-2
V gene: TRBV7-9
D gene: TRBD2

CDR3 DNA: TGCAGCGGTGTAGGAAGCGCCTTGGATGGCTACACCTTC
CDR3 protein: CSGVGSALDGYTF
clone size: NA
J gene: TRBJ1-2
V gene: TRBV29-1
D gene: NA

CDR3 DNA: TGTGCCAGCACGACCCGGGGGGCGGGCACCGGGGAGCTGTTTTTT
CDR3 protein: CASTTRGAGTGELFF
clone size: NA
J gene: TRBJ2-2
V gene: TRBV28
D gene: NA

CDR3 DNA: TGTGCCAGCAGTTTTCGGTTAACGGGGTTAGCTTTCTTT
CDR3 protein: CASSFRLTGLAFF
clone size: NA
J gene: TRBJ1-1
V gene: TRBV27
D gene: NA

CDR3 DNA: TGTGCCAGCAGCCCCTTCCCTGAGGATACGCAGTATTTT
CDR3 protein: CASSPFPEDTQYF
clone size: NA
J gene: TRBJ2-3
V gene: TRBV11-2
D gene: NA

CDR3 DNA: TGTGCCAGCAGCTTTGGCCTAGCGGGCAGCACAGATACGCAGTATTTT
CDR3 protein: CASSFGLAGSTDTQYF
clone size: NA
J gene: TRBJ2-3
V gene: TRBV11-1
D gene: TRBD2

CDR3 DNA: TGTGCCAGCAGCGTGGCAGGAAACTACGAGCAGTACTTC
CDR3 protein: CASSVAGNYEQYF
clone size: once
J gene: TRBJ2-7
V gene: TRBV9
D gene: NA

CDR3 DNA: TGCAGCGCGCGTCGACAGGGAAGGAACACTGAAGCTTTCTTT
CDR3 protein: CSARRQGRNTEAFF
clone size: NA
J gene: TRBJ1-1
V gene: TRBV29-1
D gene: TRBD1

CDR3 DNA: TGTGCCAGCAGTGTGTTCGTTGAAGCTTTCTTT
CDR3 protein: CASSVFVEAFF
clone size: NA
J gene: TRBJ1-1
V gene: TRBV2
D gene: NA

CDR3 DNA: TGTGCCAGCAGCTTTTTTGTTACAGCTACTGGAAACACCATATATTTT
CDR3 protein: CASSFFVTATGNTIYF
clone size: NA
J gene: TRBJ1-3
V gene: TRBV7-9
D gene: NA

CDR3 DNA: TGCGCCACCAGAGTTCCCGGGACTCGATTAAACTATGGCTACACCTTC
CDR3 protein: CATRVPGTRLNYGYTF
clone size: few
J gene: TRBJ1-2
V gene: TRBV4-1
D gene: NA

CDR3 DNA: TGTGCCAGCAGTTATGACGGGAGTCCCTACAATGAGCAGTTCTTC
CDR3 protein: CASSYDGSPYNEQFF
clone size: NA
J gene: TRBJ2-1
V gene: TRBV6-5
D gene: NA

CDR3 DNA: TGTGCCAGCAGCTTGATAGGGCGGGAGGAGATGCAAGAGACCCAGTACTTC
CDR3 protein: CASSLIGREEMQETQYF
clone size: NA
J gene: TRBJ2-5
V gene: TRBV5-4
D gene: TRBD2